These T cell receptor beta chains were read from a single sample in a study of blood T cell repertoires in COVID-19. Using immunoSEQ multiplex PCR, the repertoire was profiled, and TCRdb retains in-frame clones only, with some absent. The profile shows approximately 350,000 clones, over 70% of them singletons. The sequenced material came from peripheral blood. These TCRs come from a woman between 45 and 65 years old with COVID-19, enrolled during active disease. The conserved cysteine and the conserved F or W are not part of the CDR3 here.

CDR3: ASSDKQGYFYEQY
V: TRBV6-1
J: TRBJ2-7

CDR3: ASSPSRVPGELF
V: TRBV5-4
J: TRBJ2-2

CDR3: ASRPPGQGSGYT
V: TRBV5-1
J: TRBJ1-2

CDR3: ASSSLPGRAYEQY
V: TRBV13
J: TRBJ2-7

CDR3: ASSLDAGGPQPQH
V: TRBV7-2
J: TRBJ1-5

CDR3: ASSLLSGGNTEAF
V: TRBV5-6
J: TRBJ1-1

CDR3: ATSRPGTSGMYEQF
V: TRBV15
J: TRBJ2-1

CDR3: ASSLKPRGAVNTGELF
V: TRBV7-3
J: TRBJ2-2

CDR3: ASSFRTSGSFYEQY
V: TRBV6-5
J: TRBJ2-7

CDR3: ATSRETSSTDTQY
V: TRBV15
J: TRBJ2-3

CDR3: ASSMYPAVSDTQY
V: TRBV19
J: TRBJ2-3

CDR3: ASSSGTGNSNQPQH
V: TRBV19
J: TRBJ1-5

CDR3: AISDTSGGRKETQY
V: TRBV10-3
J: TRBJ2-5

CDR3: ASSWETGGLNTEAF
V: TRBV11-3
J: TRBJ1-1

CDR3: ASHRSSGSWSEQY
V: TRBV27
J: TRBJ2-7

CDR3: ASSLAAPGETQY
V: TRBV5-1
J: TRBJ2-5

CDR3: ASSYSGTGPFEQY
V: TRBV6-2/TRBV6-3
J: TRBJ2-7

CDR3: ASMRGTEAF
V: TRBV19
J: TRBJ1-1

CDR3: ASSEARGFYEQY
V: TRBV6-1
J: TRBJ2-7

CDR3: ASSGGWGDYGYT
V: TRBV5-4
J: TRBJ1-2

CDR3: ASSLLFGNTEAF
V: TRBV11-2
J: TRBJ1-1

CDR3: ASSLGLAENNEQF
V: TRBV11-2
J: TRBJ2-1

CDR3: ASSLVRTGQSEKLF
V: TRBV5-4
J: TRBJ1-4

CDR3: ASQWGANTGELF
V: TRBV5-5
J: TRBJ2-2

CDR3: ASSEQGISYNEQF
V: TRBV6-1
J: TRBJ2-1

CDR3: ASSQGGFRTEAF
V: TRBV3-1/TRBV3-2
J: TRBJ1-1

CDR3: ASRLAGIPYNEQF
V: TRBV6-5
J: TRBJ2-1

CDR3: ASRMGQVTDTQY
V: TRBV6-5
J: TRBJ2-3

CDR3: AWSGNRGYNSPLH
V: TRBV30
J: TRBJ1-6

CDR3: ASSIDRGLNQPQH
V: TRBV19
J: TRBJ1-5

CDR3: ASSLDGQIYYEQY
V: TRBV5-1
J: TRBJ2-7

CDR3: ASSYGRGMSGELF
V: TRBV9
J: TRBJ2-2

CDR3: ASSLGGTVGSDEQF
V: TRBV5-1
J: TRBJ2-1

CDR3: ASSAQGAPSYEQY
V: TRBV7-9
J: TRBJ2-7

CDR3: ASRGRQGYQQY
V: TRBV2
J: TRBJ2-7

CDR3: ASSVALQGESYEQY
V: TRBV9
J: TRBJ2-7